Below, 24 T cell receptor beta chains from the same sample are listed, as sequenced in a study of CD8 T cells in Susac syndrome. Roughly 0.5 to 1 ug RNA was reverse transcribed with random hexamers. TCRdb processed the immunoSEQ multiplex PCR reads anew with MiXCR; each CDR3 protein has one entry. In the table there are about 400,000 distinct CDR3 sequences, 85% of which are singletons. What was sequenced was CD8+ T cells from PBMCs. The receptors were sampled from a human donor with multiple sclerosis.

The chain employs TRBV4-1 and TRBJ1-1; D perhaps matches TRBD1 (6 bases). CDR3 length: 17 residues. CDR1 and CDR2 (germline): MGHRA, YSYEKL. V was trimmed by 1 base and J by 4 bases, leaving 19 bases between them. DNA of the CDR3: TGCGCCAGCAGCCAAGTCGGACAGTCTATTAGGAGCACTGAAGCTTTCTTT. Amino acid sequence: CASSQVGQSIRSTEAFF.

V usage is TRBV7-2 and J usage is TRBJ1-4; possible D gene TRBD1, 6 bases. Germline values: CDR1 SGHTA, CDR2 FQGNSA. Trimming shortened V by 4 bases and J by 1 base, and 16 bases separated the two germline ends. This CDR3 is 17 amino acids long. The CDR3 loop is CASSSSRGWRTNEKLFF. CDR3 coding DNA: TGTGCCAGCAGCTCGAGTAGGGGGTGGAGAACTAATGAAAAACTGTTTTTT.

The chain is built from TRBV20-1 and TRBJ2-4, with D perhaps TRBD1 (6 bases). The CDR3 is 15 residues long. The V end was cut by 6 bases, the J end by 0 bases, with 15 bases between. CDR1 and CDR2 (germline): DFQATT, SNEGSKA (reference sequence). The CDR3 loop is CSANDRQLAKNIQYF. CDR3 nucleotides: TGCAGTGCAAACGACAGGCAACTAGCCAAAAACATTCAGTACTTC.

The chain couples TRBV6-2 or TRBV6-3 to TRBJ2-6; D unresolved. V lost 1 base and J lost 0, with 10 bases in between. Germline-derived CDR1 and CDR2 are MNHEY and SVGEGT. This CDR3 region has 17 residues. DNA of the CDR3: TGTGCCAGCAGTTACTTTGTACGCGACTCTGGGGCCAACGTCCTGACTTTC. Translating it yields CASSYFVRDSGANVLTF.

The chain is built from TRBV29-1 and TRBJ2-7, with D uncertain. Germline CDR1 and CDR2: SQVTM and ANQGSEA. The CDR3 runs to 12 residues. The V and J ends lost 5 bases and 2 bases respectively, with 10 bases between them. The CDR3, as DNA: TGCAGCGTTTCGGACGGACCCTACGAGCAGTACTTC. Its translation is CSVSDGPYEQYF.

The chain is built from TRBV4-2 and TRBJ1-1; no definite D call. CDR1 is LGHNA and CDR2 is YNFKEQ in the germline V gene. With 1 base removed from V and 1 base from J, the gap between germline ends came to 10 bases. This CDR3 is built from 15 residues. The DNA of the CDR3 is TGTGCCAGCAGCCAAGGACCGGTGGGGAACACTGAAGCTTTCTTT. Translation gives CASSQGPVGNTEAFF.

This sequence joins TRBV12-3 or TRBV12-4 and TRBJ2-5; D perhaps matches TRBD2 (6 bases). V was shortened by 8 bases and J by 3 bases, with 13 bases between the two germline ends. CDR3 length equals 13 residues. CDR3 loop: CASLHASEETQYF. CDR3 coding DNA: TGTGCCAGCCTCCACGCTAGCGAAGAGACCCAGTACTTC.

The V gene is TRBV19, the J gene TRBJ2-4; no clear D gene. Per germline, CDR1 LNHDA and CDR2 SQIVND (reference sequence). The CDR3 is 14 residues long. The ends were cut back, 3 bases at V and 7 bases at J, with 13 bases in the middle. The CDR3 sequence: CASSILPGSNIQYF. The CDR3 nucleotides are TGTGCCAGTAGTATCCTCCCGGGCAGCAACATTCAGTACTTC.

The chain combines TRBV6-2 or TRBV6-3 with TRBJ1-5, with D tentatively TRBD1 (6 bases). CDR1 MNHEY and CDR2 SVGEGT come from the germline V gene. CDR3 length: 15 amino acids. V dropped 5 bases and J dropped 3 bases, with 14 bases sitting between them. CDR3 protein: CASSADSNFNQPQHF. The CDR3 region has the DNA TGTGCCAGCAGTGCGGACAGCAACTTCAATCAGCCCCAGCATTTT.

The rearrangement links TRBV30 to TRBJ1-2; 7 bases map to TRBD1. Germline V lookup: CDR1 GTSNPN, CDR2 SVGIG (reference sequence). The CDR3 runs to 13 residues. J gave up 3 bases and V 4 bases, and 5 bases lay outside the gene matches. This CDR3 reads CAWKTGLDYGYTF. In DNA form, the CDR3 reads TGTGCCTGGAAGACAGGGTTAGACTATGGCTACACCTTC.

CDR3 protein: CSARSGESLIQPQHF. The CDR3 DNA follows: TGCAGTGCTAGATCGGGGGAGAGCTTAATTCAGCCCCAGCATTTT. The chain uses TRBV20-1 and TRBJ1-5; weak D call: TRBD1 (5 bases). CDR1 DFQATT and CDR2 SNEGSKA come from the germline V gene (reference sequence). V was cut by 2 bases and J by 6 bases, with 17 bases left in between. There are 15 residues in the CDR3.

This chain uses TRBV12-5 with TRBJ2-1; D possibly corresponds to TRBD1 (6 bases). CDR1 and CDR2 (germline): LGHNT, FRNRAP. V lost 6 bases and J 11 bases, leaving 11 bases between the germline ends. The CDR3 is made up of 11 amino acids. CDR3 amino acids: CASGSGDKQFF. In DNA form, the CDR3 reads TGTGCTAGTGGATCAGGGGATAAGCAGTTCTTC.

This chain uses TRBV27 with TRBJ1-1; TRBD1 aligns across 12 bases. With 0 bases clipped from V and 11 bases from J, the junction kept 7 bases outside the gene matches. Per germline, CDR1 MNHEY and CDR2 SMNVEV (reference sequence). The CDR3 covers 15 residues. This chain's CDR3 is CASSLSEGQGAGAFF. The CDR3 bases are TGTGCCAGCAGTTTATCGGAGGGACAGGGGGCTGGGGCTTTCTTT.

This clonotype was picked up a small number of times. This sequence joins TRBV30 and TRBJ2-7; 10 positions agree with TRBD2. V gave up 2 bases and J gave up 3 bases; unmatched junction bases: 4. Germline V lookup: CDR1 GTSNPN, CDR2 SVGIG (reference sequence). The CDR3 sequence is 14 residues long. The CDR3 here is CAWSLASGSYEQYF. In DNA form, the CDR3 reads TGTGCCTGGAGTTTGGCTAGCGGGAGCTACGAGCAGTACTTC.

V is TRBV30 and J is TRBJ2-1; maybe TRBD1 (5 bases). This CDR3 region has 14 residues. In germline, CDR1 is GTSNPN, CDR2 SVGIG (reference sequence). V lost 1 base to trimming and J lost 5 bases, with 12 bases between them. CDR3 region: CAWSEGFGDNEQFF. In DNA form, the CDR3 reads TGTGCCTGGAGTGAGGGGTTTGGCGACAATGAGCAGTTCTTC.

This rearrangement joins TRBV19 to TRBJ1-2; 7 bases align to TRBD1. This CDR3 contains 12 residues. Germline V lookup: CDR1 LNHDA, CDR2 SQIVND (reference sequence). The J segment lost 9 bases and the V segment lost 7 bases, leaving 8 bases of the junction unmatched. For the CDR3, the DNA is TGTGCCAGTACCCCTACAGGGGTGCGCTACACCTTC. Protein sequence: CASTPTGVRYTF.

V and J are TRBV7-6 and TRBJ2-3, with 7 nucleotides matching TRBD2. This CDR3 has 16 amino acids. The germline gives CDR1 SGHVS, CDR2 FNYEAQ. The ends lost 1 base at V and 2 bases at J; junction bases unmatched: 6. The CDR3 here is CASSLGALAPTDTQYF. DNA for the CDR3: TGTGCCAGCAGCTTAGGAGCACTAGCGCCCACAGATACGCAGTATTTT.

This chain's CDR3 is CASSSREGELFF. In nucleotides, the CDR3 is TGTGCCAGCAGTAGCAGGGAAGGGGAGCTGTTTTTT. The V and J genes are TRBV12-3 or TRBV12-4 and TRBJ2-2; the D gene is possibly TRBD1 (5 bases). The V end was cut by 5 bases, the J end by 8 bases, with 9 bases between. The CDR3 sequence is 12 residues long.

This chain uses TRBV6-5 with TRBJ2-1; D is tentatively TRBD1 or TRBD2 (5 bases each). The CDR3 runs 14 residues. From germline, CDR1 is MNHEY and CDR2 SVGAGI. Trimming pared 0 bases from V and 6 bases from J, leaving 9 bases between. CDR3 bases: TGTGCCAGCAGTTACTCATGGGGGTTCAATGAGCAGTTCTTC. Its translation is CASSYSWGFNEQFF.

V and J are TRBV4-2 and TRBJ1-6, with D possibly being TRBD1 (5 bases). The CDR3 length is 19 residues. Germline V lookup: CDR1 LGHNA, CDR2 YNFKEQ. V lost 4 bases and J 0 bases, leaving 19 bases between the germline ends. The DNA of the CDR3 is TGTGCCAGCAGCCCGGGGGACGGGGAACCCAGCTCCTATAATTCACCCCTCCACTTT. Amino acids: CASSPGDGEPSSYNSPLHF.

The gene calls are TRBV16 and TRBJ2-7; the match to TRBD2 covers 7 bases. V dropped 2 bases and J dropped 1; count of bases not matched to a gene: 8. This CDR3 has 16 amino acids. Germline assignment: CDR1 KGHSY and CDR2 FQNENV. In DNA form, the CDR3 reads TGTGCCAGCAGCCAAGGGGATAGCGGGCAGTCCTACGAGCAGTACTTC. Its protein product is CASSQGDSGQSYEQYF.

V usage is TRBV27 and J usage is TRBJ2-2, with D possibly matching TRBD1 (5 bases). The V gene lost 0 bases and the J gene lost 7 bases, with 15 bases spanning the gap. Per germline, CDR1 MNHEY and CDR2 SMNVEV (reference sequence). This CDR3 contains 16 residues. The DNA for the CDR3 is TGTGCCAGCAGTTTATCTCTTCAGGGTCCTGGCGGGGAGCTGTTTTTT. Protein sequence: CASSLSLQGPGGELFF.

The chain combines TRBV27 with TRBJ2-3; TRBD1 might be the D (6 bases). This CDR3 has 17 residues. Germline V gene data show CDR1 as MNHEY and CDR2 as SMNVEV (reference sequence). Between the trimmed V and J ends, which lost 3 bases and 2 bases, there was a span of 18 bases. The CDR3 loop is CASSLRGGWFSTDTQYF. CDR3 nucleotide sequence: TGTGCCAGCAGTTTGAGAGGGGGTTGGTTTTCCACAGATACGCAGTATTTT.

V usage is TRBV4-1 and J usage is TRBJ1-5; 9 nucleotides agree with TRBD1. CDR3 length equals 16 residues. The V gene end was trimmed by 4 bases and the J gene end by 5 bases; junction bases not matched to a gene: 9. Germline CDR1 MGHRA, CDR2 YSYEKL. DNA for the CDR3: TGCGCCAGCAGCCCTTATCTACAGGGGGCGGATCAGCCCCAGCATTTT. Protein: CASSPYLQGADQPQHF.